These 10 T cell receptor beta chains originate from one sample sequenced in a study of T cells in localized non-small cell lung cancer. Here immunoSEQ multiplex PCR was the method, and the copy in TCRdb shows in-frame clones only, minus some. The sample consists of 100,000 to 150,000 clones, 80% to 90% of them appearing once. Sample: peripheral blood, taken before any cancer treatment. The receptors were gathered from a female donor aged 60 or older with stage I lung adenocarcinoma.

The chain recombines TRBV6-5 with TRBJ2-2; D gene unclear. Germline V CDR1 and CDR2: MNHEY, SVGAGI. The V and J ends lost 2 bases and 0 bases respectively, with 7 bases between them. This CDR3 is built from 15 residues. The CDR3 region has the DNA TGTGCCAGCAGTTACAGGAGAGCGAACACCGGGGAGCTGTTTTTT. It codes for CASSYRRANTGELFF.

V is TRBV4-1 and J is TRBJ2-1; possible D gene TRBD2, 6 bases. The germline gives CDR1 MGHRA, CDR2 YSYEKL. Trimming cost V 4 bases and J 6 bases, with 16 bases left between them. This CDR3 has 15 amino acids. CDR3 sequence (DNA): TGCGCCAGCAGCCCCCGGTGGGGGGAGACCAATGAGCAGTTCTTC. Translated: CASSPRWGETNEQFF.

CDR3 amino acids: CASSLQGRDSSYEQYF. The CDR3 DNA reads TGTGCCAGCAGTTTACAGGGACGGGACTCCTCCTACGAGCAGTACTTC. This sequence joins TRBV2 and TRBJ2-7; D possibly matches TRBD1 or TRBD2 (6 bases each). V was shortened by 5 bases and J by 0 bases, with 17 bases between the two germline ends. Germline-derived CDR1 and CDR2 are SNHLY and FYNNEI. The CDR3 extends over 16 amino acids.

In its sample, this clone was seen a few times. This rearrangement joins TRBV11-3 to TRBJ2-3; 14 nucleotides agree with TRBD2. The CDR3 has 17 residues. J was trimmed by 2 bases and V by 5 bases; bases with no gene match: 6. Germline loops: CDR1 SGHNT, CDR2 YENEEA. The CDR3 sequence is CASSPGTSGSATDTQYF. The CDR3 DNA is TGTGCCAGCAGCCCAGGGACTAGCGGGAGTGCCACAGATACGCAGTATTTT.

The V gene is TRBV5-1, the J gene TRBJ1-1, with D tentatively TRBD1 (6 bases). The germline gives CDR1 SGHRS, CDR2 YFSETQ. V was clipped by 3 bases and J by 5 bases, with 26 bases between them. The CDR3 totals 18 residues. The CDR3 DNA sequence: TGCGCCAGCAGCTCCAATACAGGGCGGGGGCCCGATGGGACTGAAGCTTTCTTT. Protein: CASSSNTGRGPDGTEAFF.

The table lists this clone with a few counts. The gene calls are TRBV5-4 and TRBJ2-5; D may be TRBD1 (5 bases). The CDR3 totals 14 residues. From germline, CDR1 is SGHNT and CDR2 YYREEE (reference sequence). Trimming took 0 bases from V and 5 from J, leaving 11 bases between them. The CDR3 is CASSLEPGLETQYF. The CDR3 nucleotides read TGTGCCAGCAGCTTGGAACCAGGGCTGGAGACCCAGTACTTC.

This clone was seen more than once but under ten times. Written as DNA, the CDR3 is TGTGCCAGCAGCGACAGGGGGTCGTCACGGAACACTGAAGCTTTCTTT. It encodes CASSDRGSSRNTEAFF. This sequence joins TRBV2 and TRBJ1-1; TRBD1 matches at 9 bases. The CDR3 totals 16 residues. The J segment lost 1 base and the V segment lost 6 bases, leaving 9 bases of the junction unmatched. Germline values: CDR1 SNHLY, CDR2 FYNNEI.

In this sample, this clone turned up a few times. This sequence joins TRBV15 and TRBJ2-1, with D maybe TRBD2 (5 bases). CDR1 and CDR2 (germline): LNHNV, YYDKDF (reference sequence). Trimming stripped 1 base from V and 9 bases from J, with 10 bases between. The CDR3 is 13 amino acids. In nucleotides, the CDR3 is TGTGCCACCAGCAGAGGTCGGGCGGGTGAGCAGTTCTTC. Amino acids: CATSRGRAGEQFF. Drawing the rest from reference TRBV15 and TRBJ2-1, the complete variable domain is DAMVIQNPRYQVTQFGKPVTLSCSQTLNHNVMYWYQQKSSQAPKLLFHYYDKDFNNEADTPDNFQSRRPNTSFCFLDIRSPGLGDTAMYLCATSRGRAGEQFFGPGTRLTVL.

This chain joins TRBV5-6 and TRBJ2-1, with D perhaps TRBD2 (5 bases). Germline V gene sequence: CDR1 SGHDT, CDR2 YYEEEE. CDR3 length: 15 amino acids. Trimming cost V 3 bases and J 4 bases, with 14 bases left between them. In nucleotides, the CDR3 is TGTGCCAGCAGCTCGGTTGGACTCGAATACAATGAGCAGTTCTTC. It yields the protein CASSSVGLEYNEQFF.

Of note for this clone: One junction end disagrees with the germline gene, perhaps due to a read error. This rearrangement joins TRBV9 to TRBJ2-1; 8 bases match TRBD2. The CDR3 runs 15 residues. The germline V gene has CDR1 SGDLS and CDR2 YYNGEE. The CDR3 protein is CASSVELADYSEQFF. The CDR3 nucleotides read TGTGCCAGCAGCGTAGAACTAGCGGATTACAGTGAGCAGTTCTTC.